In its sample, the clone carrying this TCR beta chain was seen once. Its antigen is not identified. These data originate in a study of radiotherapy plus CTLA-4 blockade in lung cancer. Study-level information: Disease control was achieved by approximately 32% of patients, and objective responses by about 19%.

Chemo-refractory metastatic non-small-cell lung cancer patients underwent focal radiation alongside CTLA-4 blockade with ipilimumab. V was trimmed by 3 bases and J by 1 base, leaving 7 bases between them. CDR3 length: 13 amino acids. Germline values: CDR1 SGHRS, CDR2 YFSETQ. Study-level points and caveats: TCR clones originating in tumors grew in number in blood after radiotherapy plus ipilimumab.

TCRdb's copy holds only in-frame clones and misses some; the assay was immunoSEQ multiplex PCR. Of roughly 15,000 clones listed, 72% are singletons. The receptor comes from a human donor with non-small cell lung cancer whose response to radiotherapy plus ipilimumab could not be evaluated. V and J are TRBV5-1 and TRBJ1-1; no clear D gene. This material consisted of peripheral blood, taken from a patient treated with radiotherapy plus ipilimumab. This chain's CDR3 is CASSSTRNTEAFF. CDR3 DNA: TGCGCCAGCAGCTCCACTCGGAACACTGAAGCTTTCTTT.